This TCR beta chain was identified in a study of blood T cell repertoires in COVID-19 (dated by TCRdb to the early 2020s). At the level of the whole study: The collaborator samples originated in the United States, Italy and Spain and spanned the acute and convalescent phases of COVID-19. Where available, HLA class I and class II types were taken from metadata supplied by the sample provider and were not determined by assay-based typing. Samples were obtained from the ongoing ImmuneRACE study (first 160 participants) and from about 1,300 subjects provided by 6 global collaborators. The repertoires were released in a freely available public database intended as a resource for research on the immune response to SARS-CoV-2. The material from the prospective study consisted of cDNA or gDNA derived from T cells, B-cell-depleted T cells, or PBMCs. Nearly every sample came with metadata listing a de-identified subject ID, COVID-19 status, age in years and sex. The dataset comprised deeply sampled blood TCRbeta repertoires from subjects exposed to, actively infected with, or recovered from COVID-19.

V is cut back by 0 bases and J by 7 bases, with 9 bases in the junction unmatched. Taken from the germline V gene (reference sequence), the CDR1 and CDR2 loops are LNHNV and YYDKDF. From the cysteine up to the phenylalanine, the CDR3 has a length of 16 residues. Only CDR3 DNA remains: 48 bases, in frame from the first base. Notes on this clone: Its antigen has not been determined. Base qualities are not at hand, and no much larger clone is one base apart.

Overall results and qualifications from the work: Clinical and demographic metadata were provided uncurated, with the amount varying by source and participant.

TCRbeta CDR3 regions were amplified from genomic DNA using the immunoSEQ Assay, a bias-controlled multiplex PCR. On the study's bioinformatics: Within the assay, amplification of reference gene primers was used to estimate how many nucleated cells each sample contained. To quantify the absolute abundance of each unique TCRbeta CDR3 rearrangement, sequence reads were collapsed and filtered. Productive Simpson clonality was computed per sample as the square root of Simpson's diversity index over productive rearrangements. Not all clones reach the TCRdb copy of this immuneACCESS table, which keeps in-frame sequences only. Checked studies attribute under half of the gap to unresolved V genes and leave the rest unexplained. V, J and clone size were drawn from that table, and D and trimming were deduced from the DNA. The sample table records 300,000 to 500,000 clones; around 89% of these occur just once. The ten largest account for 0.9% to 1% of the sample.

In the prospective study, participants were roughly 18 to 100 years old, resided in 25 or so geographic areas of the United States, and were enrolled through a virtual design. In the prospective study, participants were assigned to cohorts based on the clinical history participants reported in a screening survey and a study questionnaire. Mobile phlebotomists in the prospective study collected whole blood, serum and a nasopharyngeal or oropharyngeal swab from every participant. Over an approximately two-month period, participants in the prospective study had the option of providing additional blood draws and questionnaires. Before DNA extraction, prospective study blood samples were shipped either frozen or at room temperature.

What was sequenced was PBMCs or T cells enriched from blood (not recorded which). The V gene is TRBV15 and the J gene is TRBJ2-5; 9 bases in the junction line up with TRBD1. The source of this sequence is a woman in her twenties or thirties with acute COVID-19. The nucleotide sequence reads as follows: TGTGCCACCAGCAGAGAGGGGGACAGGGTTCCTCGGACCCAGTACTTC. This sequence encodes CATSREGDRVPRTQYF.